One and the same sample provided the 12 T cell receptor beta chains below, sequenced in a study of blood T cell repertoires in COVID-19. Here immunoSEQ multiplex PCR was the method, and the copy in TCRdb shows in-frame clones only, minus some. This table has around 140,000 clones, 89% appearing once. The source material was peripheral blood. The receptors were gathered from a human donor in a cohort sampled during active COVID-19.

The chain is built from TRBV7-3 and TRBJ2-1; 10 bases agree with TRBD2. This CDR3 has 15 amino acids. Germline lookup yields CDR1 SGHTA and CDR2 FQGTGA. V lost 5 bases to trimming and J lost 6 bases; unmatched junction nucleotides: 7. The CDR3 sequence is CASSLLAGGFNEQFF. The CDR3 DNA is TGTGCCAGCAGCCTATTAGCGGGGGGTTTCAATGAGCAGTTCTTC.

V usage is TRBV27 and J usage is TRBJ2-1; 8 bases align to TRBD2. The length of the CDR3 is 14 residues. J gave up 7 bases and V 2 bases, and 4 bases lay outside the gene matches. CDR1 is MNHEY and CDR2 is SMNVEV in the germline V gene (reference sequence). CDR3 coding DNA: TGTGCCAGCAGTTTACCGGGGGGGCTAAATGAGCAGTTCTTC. Encoded protein: CASSLPGGLNEQFF.

V and J are TRBV14 and TRBJ2-3, with TRBD2 matching 10 bases. In germline, CDR1 is SGHDN, CDR2 FVKESK. This CDR3 has 16 amino acids. With 4 bases clipped from V and 1 base from J, the junction kept 5 bases outside the gene matches. Here the CDR3 reads CASSRSGGFGTDTQYF. The CDR3 nucleotides read TGTGCCAGCAGCCGTAGCGGGGGGTTCGGCACAGATACGCAGTATTTT. Together with reference TRBV14 and TRBJ2-3, the CDR3 gives the full variable domain: EAGVTQFPSHSVIEKGQTVTLRCDPISGHDNLYWYRRVMGKEIKFLLHFVKESKQDESGMPNNRFLAERTGGTYSTLKVQPAELEDSGVYFCASSRSGGFGTDTQYFGPGTRLTVL.

This clone was recorded a few times. The chain carries TRBV5-5 and TRBJ2-2, with D possibly being TRBD1 (5 bases). The ends were cut back, 0 bases at V and 6 bases at J, with 9 bases in the middle. CDR1 and CDR2 (germline): SGHKS, YYEKEE (reference sequence). This CDR3 has 14 amino acids. The CDR3 loop is CASSLDLRAGELFF. The CDR3 region has the DNA TGTGCCAGCAGCTTGGATCTCAGGGCCGGGGAGCTGTTTTTT.

The genes are TRBV19 and TRBJ2-1; D is possibly TRBD2 (7 bases). The germline CDR1 and CDR2 sequences are LNHDA and SQIVND (reference sequence). Trimming pared 2 bases from V and 7 bases from J, leaving 21 bases between. CDR3 size: 17 residues. The CDR3 DNA is TGTGCCAGTAGTATATGGGCCCTGGGGGGGGGCCTAAATGAGCAGTTCTTC. It encodes CASSIWALGGGLNEQFF.

The V gene is TRBV21-1, the J gene TRBJ1-1; the DNA was not compared with TRBD1, the D call given in the table. TRBV21-1 is a pseudogene. The CDR3 contains 17 residues. CDR3 residues: CASSKKRTGVPNTEAFF. CDR3 nucleotide sequence: TGTGCCAGCAGCAAAAAAAGGACAGGGGTCCCGAACACTGAAGCTTTCTTT.

The V gene is TRBV11-1, the J gene TRBJ2-7, with 7 bases lining up with TRBD1. Germline V gives CDR1 SGHAT, CDR2 FQDESV (reference sequence). CDR3 length: 13 amino acids. Trimming took 2 bases from V and 4 from J; bases not matched to a gene: 2. The chain's CDR3 is CASSLSGGYEQYF. DNA for the CDR3: TGTGCCAGCAGCTTATCAGGGGGATACGAGCAGTACTTC. Filled out from reference TRBV11-1 and TRBJ2-7, the complete variable domain reads EAEVAQSPRYKITEKSQAVAFWCDPISGHATLYWYRQILGQGPELLVQFQDESVVDDSQLPKDRFSAERLKGVDSTLKIQPAELGDSAMYLCASSLSGGYEQYFGPGTRLTVT.

V usage is TRBV4-3 and J usage is TRBJ1-2; perhaps TRBD1 as D (6 bases). Looked up from germline, CDR1 is LGHNA and CDR2 is YSLEER. The CDR3 runs 13 residues. The V end lost 3 bases, the J end lost 8 bases, and 13 bases lay between the germline ends. CDR3 region: CASSQWRTAGYTF. As DNA, the CDR3 is TGCGCCAGCAGCCAGTGGAGGACAGCGGGCTACACCTTC.

The rearrangement joins TRBV25-1 to TRBJ2-3; D is undetermined. The CDR3 has 12 amino acids. Trimming took 6 bases from V and 2 from J, leaving 6 bases between them. Per the germline V gene, CDR1 is MGHDK and CDR2 is SYGVNS. The CDR3 region is CASSRHTDTQYF. CDR3 nucleotide sequence: TGTGCCAGCAGCCGACACACAGATACGCAGTATTTT.

The gene calls are TRBV4-1 and TRBJ2-3; TRBD2 matches at 13 bases. In germline, CDR1 is MGHRA, CDR2 YSYEKL. The CDR3 has 16 amino acids. With V trimmed by 1 base and J by 3 bases, 1 base remained unmatched. In DNA, the CDR3 is TGCGCCAGCAGCCAAGGGACTAGCGGGGGAACAGATACGCAGTATTTT. This codes for CASSQGTSGGTDTQYF.

The chain links TRBV7-2 to TRBJ2-1, with 10 bases identical to TRBD1. Germline assignment: CDR1 SGHTA and CDR2 FQGNSA. CDR3 length: 16 amino acids. J was trimmed by 6 bases and V by 0 bases; bases with no gene match: 5. The chain's CDR3 is CASSLARTGGGNEQFF. In DNA form, the CDR3 reads TGTGCCAGCAGCTTAGCCCGGACAGGGGGGGGCAATGAGCAGTTCTTC.

The genes are TRBV10-3 and TRBJ2-7; D perhaps matches TRBD2 (6 bases). The germline CDR1 and CDR2 sequences are ENHRY and SYGVKD. This CDR3 has 13 amino acids. V was cut by 6 bases and J by 6 bases, with 15 bases left in between. The DNA of the CDR3 is TGTGCCATCAGCCCCTTAGGGGAGGCCGAGCAGTACTTC. This gives the protein CAISPLGEAEQYF.